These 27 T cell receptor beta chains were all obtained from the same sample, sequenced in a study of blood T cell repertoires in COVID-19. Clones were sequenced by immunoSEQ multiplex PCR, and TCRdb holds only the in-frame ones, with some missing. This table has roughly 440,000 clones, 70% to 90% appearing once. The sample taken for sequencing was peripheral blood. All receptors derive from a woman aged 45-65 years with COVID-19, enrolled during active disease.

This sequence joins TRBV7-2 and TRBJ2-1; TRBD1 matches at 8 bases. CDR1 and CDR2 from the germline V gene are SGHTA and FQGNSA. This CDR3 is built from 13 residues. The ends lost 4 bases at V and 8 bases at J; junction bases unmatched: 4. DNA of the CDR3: TGTGCCAGCAGCTGGGACAGGTGGGATGAGCAGTTCTTC. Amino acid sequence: CASSWDRWDEQFF.

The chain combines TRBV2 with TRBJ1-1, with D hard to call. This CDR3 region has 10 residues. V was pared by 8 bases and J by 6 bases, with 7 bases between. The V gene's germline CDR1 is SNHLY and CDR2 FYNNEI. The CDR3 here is CASHEAEAFF. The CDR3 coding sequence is TGTGCCAGCCATGAGGCTGAAGCTTTCTTT. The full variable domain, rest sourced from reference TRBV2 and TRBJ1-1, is EPEVTQTPSHQVTQMGQEVILRCVPISNHLYFYWYRQILGQKVEFLVSFYNNEISEKSEIFDDQFSVERPDGSNFTLKIRSTKLEDSAMYFCASHEAEAFFGQGTRLTVV.

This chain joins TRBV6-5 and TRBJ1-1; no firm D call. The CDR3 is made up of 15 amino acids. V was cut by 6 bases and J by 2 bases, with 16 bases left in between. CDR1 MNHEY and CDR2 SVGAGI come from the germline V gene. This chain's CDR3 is CASSPPSRVNTEAFF. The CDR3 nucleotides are TGTGCCAGCAGCCCACCCTCGCGAGTTAACACTGAAGCTTTCTTT.

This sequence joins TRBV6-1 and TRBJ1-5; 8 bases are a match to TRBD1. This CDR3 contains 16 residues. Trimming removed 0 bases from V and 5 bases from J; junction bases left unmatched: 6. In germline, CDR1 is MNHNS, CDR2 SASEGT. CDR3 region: CASSEASGTGYQPQHF. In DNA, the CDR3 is TGTGCCAGCAGTGAAGCCTCCGGGACAGGATATCAGCCCCAGCATTTT.

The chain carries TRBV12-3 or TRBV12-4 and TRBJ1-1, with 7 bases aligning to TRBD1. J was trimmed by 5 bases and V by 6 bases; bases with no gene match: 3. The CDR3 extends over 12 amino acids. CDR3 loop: CASSLDRTEAFF. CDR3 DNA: TGTGCCAGCAGCTTGGACAGGACTGAAGCTTTCTTT.

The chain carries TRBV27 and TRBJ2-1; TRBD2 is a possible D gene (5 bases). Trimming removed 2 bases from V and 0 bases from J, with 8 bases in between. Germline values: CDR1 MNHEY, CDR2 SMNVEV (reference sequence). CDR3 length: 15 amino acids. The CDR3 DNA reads TGTGCCAGCAGTTTAGAGGGTAGCTCCTACAATGAGCAGTTCTTC. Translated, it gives CASSLEGSSYNEQFF.

The CDR3 spells CASSRGNTGELFF. The CDR3 DNA sequence: TGTGCCAGCTCACGAGGGAACACCGGGGAGCTGTTTTTT. V gene TRBV18 combines with J gene TRBJ2-2; D is ambiguous. There are 13 residues in the CDR3. Germline loops: CDR1 KGHSH, CDR2 LQKENI. V lost 4 bases to trimming and J lost 1 base, with 4 bases between them.

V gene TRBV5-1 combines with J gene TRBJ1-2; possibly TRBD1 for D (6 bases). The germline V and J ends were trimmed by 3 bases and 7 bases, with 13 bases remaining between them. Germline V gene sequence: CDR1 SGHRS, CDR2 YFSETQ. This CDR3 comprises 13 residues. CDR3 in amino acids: CASSSDSRGGYTF. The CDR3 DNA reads TGCGCCAGCAGCTCGGACAGTAGGGGTGGCTACACCTTC.

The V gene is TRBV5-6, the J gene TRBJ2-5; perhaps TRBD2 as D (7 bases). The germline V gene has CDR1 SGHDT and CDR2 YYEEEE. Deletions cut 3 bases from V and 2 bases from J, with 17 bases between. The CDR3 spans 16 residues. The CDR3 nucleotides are TGTGCCAGCAGCTGGGGCCTCGGGGGGCAGCAAGAGACCCAGTACTTC. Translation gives CASSWGLGGQQETQYF.

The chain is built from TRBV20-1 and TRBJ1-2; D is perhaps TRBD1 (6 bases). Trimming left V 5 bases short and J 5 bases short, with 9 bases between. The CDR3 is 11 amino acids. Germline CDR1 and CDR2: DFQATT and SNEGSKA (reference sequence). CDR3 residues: CSAETGYGYTF. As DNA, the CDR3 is TGCAGTGCTGAGACAGGTTATGGCTACACCTTC.

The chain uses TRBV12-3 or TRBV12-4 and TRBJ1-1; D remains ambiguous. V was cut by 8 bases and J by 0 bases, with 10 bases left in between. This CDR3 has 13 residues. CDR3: CASRVQMNTEAFF. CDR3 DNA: TGTGCCAGCCGGGTCCAAATGAACACTGAAGCTTTCTTT.

The CDR3 bases are TGTGCCAGCAGCCCACCGGGACAGGGTTCCTACGAGCAGTACTTC. It encodes CASSPPGQGSYEQYF. The chain recombines TRBV11-2 with TRBJ2-7; TRBD1 agrees at 9 bases. Trimming cost V 5 bases and J 1 base; bases outside gene matches: 6. This CDR3 has 15 residues. The germline V gene has CDR1 SGHAT and CDR2 FQNNGV.

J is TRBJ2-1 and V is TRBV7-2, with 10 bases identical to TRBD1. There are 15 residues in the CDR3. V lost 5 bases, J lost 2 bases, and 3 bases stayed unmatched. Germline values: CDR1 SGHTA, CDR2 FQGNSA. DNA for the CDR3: TGTGCCAGCAGCCGCGGACAGGGGGCCTACAATGAGCAGTTCTTC. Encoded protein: CASSRGQGAYNEQFF.

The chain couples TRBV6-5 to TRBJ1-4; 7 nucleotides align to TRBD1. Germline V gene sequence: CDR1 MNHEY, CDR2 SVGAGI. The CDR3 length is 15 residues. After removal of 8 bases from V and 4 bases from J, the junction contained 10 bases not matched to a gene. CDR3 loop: CASRRWQGDNEKLFF. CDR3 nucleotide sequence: TGTGCCAGCCGCAGATGGCAGGGGGATAATGAAAAACTGTTTTTT.

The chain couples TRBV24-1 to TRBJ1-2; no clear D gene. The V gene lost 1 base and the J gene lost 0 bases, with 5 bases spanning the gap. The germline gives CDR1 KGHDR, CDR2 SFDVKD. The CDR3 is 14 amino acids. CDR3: CATSDFGANYGYTF. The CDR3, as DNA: TGTGCCACCAGTGATTTTGGAGCTAACTATGGCTACACCTTC.

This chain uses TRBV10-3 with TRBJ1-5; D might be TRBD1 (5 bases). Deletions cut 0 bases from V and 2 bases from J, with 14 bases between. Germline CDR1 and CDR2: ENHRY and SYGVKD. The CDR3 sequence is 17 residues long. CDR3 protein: CAISESGRRGGNQPQHF. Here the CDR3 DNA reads TGTGCCATCAGTGAGTCCGGGAGGAGGGGAGGCAATCAGCCCCAGCATTTT.

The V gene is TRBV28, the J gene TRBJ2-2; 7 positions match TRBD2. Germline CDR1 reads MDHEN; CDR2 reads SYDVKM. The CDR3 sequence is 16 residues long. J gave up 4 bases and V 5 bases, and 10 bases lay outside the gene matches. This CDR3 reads CASSPTGGEGTGELFF. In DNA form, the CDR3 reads TGTGCCAGCAGTCCTACGGGCGGGGAGGGCACCGGGGAGCTGTTTTTT.

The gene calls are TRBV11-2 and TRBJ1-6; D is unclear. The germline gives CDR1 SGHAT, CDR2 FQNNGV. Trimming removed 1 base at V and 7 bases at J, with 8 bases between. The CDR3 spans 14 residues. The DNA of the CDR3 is TGTGCCAGCAGCTTAGGGCGGATAAATTCACCCCTCCACTTT. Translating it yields CASSLGRINSPLHF. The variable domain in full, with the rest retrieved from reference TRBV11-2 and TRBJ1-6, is EAGVAQSPRYKIIEKRQSVAFWCNPISGHATLYWYQQILGQGPKLLIQFQNNGVVDDSQLPKDRFSAERLKGVDSTLKIQPAKLEDSAVYLCASSLGRINSPLHFGNGTRLTVT.

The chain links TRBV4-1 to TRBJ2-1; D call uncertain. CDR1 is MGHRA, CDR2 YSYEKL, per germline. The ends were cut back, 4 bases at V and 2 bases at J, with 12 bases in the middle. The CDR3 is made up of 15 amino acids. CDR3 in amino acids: CASSRSVGPYNEQFF. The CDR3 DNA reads TGCGCCAGCAGCCGGTCCGTTGGCCCCTACAATGAGCAGTTCTTC.

CDR3 amino acids: CASTVTGTYEQYF. CDR3 DNA sequence: TGTGCCAGCACCGTGACAGGGACCTACGAGCAGTACTTC. The V gene is TRBV6-5, the J gene TRBJ2-7, with TRBD1 identical over 7 bases. Germline V gene lookup returns CDR1 MNHEY and CDR2 SVGAGI. The CDR3 contains 13 residues. Trimming removed 7 bases from V and 2 bases from J; junction bases left unmatched: 5.

CDR3 in DNA: TGTGCCACCAGTGATCCCCGAGCCGCTCTCGGTGGCTACACCTTC. Encoded protein: CATSDPRAALGGYTF. V gene TRBV24-1 combines with J gene TRBJ1-2; D not certain. Germline V lookup: CDR1 KGHDR, CDR2 SFDVKD. CDR3 length equals 15 residues. Trimming took off 3 bases at V and 7 bases at J, with 17 bases between the two ends.

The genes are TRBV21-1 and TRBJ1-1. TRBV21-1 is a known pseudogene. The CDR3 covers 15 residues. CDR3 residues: CASRLGGAKNTEAFF. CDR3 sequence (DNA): TGTGCCAGTCGGCTCGGAGGGGCGAAGAACACTGAAGCTTTCTTT.

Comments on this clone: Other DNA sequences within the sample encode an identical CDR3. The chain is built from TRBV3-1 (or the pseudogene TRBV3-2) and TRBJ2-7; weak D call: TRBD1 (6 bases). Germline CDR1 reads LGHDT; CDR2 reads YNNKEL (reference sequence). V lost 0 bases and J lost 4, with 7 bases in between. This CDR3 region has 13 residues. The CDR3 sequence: CASSQDRGYEQYF. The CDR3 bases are TGTGCCAGCAGCCAAGACAGGGGTTACGAGCAGTACTTC.

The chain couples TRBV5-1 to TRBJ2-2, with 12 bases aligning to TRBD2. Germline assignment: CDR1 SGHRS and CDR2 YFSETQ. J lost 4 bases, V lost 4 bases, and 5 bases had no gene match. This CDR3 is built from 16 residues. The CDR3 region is CASSPTSGGTTGELFF. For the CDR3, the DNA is TGCGCCAGCAGCCCGACTAGCGGGGGAACCACCGGGGAGCTGTTTTTT.

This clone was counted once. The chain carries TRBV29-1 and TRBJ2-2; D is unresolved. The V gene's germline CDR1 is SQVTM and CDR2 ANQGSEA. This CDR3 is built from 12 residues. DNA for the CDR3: TGCAGTCCGGGCCCGAGTTATGGGGAGCTGTTTTTT. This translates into CSPGPSYGELFF.

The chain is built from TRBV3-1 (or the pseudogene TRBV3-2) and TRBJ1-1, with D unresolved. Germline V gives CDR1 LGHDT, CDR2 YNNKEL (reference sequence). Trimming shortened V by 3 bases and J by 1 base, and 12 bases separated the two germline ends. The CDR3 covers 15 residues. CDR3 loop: CASSHYRTSNTEAFF. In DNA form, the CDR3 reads TGTGCCAGCAGCCATTACAGAACTTCGAACACTGAAGCTTTCTTT.

The CDR3 protein is CASRSPGQGTDTQYF. CDR3 nucleotide sequence: TGTGCCAGCAGATCGCCGGGACAGGGGACAGATACGCAGTATTTT. V and J are TRBV7-9 and TRBJ2-3; TRBD1 aligns across 10 bases. With V trimmed by 6 bases and J by 3 bases, 6 bases remained unmatched. CDR1 SEHNR and CDR2 FQNEAQ come from the germline V gene (reference sequence). The CDR3 consists of 15 residues.